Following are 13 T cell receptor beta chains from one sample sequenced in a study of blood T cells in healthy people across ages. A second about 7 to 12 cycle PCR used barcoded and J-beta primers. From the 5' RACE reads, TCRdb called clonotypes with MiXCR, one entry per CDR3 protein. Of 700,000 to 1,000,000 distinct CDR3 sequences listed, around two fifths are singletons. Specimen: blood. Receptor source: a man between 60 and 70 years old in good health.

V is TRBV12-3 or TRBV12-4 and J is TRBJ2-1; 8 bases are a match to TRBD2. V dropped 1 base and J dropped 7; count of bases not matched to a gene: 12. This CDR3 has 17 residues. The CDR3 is CASSLGGGLAGKNEQFF. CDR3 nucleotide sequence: TGTGCCAGCAGTTTAGGGGGGGGGCTAGCGGGTAAGAATGAGCAGTTCTTC.

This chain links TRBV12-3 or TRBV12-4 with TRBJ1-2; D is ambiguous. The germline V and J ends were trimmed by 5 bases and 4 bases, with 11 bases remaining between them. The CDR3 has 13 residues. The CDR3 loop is CASSVRAIYGYTF. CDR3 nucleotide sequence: TGTGCCAGCAGTGTAAGGGCGATCTATGGCTACACCTTC.

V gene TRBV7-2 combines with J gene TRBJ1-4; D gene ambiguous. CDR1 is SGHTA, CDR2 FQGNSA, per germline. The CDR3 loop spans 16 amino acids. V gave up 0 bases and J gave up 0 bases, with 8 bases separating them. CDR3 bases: TGTGCCAGCAGCTTAGCAGGGTCGCCAACTAATGAAAAACTGTTTTTT. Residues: CASSLAGSPTNEKLFF.

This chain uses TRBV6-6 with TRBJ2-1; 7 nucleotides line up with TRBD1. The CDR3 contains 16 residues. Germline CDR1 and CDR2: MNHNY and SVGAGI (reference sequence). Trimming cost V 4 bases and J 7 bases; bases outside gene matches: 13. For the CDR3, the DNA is TGTGCCAGCAGTTCGCACCCTACAGGGGTTGTAAATGAGCAGTTCTTC. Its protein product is CASSSHPTGVVNEQFF.

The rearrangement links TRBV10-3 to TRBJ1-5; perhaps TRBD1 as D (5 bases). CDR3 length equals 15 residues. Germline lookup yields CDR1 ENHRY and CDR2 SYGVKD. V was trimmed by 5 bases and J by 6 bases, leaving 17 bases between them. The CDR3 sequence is CAISIDSTGGQPQHF. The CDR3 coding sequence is TGTGCCATCAGTATAGACAGTACGGGCGGTCAGCCCCAGCATTTT.

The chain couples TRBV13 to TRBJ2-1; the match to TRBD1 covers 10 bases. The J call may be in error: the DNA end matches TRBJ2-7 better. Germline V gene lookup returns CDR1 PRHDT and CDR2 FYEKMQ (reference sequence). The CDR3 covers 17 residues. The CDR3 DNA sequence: TGTGCCAGCAGCCCCTCCGGGACAGGGGCCATCTACGACGAGCAGTACTTC. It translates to CASSPSGTGAIYDEQYF.

CDR3 region: CSAYPVGRSTDNEQFF. The CDR3 DNA follows: TGCAGTGCCTACCCTGTCGGCCGTAGTACCGACAATGAGCAGTTCTTC. V and J are TRBV20-1 and TRBJ2-1, with D unclear. Trimming removed 6 bases at V and 5 bases at J, with 23 bases between. Per germline, CDR1 DFQATT and CDR2 SNEGSKA (reference sequence). The CDR3 covers 16 residues.

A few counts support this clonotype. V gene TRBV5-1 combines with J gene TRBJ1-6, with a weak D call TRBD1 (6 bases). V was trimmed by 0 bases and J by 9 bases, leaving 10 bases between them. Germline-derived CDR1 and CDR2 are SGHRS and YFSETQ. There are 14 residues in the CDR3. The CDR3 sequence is CASSLGRGVSPLHF. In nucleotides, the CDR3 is TGCGCCAGCAGCTTGGGTAGGGGGGTTTCACCCCTCCACTTT.

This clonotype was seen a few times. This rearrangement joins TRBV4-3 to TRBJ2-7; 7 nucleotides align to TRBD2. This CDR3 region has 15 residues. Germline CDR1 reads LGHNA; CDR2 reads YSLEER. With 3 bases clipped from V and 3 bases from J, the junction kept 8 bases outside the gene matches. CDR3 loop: CASSQSKGGGYEQYF. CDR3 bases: TGCGCCAGCAGCCAGAGTAAAGGCGGGGGCTACGAGCAGTACTTC.

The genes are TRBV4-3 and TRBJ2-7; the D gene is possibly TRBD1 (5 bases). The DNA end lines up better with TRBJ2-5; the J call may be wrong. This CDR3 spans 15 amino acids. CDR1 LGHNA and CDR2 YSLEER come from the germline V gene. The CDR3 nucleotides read TGCGCCAGCAGCCAAGTCGGAAGGGGCTGGGAGACCCAGTACTTC. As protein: CASSQVGRGWETQYF.

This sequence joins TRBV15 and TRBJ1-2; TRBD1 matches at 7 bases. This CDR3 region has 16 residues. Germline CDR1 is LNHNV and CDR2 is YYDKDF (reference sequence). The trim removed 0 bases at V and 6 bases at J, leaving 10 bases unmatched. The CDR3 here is CATSRDSPGGGNGYTF. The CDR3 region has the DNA TGTGCCACCAGCAGAGATTCCCCAGGGGGAGGGAATGGCTACACCTTC.

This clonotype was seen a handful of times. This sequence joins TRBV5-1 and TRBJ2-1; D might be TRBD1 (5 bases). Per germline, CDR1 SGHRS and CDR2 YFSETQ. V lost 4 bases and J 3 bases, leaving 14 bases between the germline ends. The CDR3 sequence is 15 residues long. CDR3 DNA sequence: TGCGCCAGCAGCGTCAGGGTATCTGTCTACAATGAGCAGTTCTTC. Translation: CASSVRVSVYNEQFF.

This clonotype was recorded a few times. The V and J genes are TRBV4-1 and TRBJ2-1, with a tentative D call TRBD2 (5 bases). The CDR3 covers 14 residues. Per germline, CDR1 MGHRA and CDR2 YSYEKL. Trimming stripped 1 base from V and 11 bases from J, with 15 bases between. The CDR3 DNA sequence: TGCGCCAGCAGCCAAGTTACACCGAGGGCCCAGCAGTTCTTC. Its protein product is CASSQVTPRAQQFF.